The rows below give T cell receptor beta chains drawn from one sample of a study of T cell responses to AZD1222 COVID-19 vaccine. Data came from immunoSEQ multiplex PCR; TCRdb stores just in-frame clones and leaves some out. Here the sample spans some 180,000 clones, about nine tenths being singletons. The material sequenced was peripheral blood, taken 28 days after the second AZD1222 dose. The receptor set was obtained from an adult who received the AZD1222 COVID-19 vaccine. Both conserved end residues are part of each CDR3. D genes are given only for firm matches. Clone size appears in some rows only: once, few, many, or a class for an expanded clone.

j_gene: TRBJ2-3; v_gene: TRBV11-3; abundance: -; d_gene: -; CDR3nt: TGTGCCAGCAGCCCTCGGGGGACAGATACGCAGTATTTT; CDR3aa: CASSPRGTDTQYF
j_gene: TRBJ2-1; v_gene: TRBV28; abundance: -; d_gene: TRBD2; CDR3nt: TGTGCCAGCAGTTTATCCCTGGGGCTAGCGGGTGAGTTCTTC; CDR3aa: CASSLSLGLAGEFF
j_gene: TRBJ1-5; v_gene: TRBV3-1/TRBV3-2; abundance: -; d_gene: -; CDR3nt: TGTGCCAGCAGCCGCAACTCGGGGAATGGTGCCGATCAGCCCCAGCATTTT; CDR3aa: CASSRNSGNGADQPQHF
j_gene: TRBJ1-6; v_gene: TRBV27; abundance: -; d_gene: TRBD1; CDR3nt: TGTGCCAGTTCCTCCGGGACAGCAAATTCACCCCTCCACTTT; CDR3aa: CASSSGTANSPLHF
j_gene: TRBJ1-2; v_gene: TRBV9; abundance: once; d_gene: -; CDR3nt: TGTGCCAGCAGCGTTTCTGGGGGCCGCTATGGCTACACCTTC; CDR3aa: CASSVSGGRYGYTF
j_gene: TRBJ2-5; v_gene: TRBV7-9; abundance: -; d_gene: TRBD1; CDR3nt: TGTGCCAGCAGCCCCGGGACAGGCGGCATAAAGGAGACCCAGTACTTC; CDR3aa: CASSPGTGGIKETQYF
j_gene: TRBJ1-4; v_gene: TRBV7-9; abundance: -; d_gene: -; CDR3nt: TGTGCCAGCAGCAGAACAACCCGTGAAAAACTGTTTTTT; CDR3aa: CASSRTTREKLFF
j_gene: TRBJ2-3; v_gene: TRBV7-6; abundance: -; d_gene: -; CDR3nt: TGTGCCAGCAGCTTAGATACGCTACCAGATACGCAGTATTTT; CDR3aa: CASSLDTLPDTQYF
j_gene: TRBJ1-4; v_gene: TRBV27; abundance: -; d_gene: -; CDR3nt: TGTGCCAGCAGCCTCTTAGGGGGTGAAAAACTGTTTTTT; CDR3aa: CASSLLGGEKLFF
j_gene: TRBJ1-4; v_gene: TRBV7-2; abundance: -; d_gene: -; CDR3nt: TGTGCCAGCAGCTTTGGGGGGACTAATGAAAAACTGTTTTTT; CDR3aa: CASSFGGTNEKLFF
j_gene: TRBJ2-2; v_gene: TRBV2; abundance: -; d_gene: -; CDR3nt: TGTGCCAGCAGTGAAGAAGGTGCCGGAACGAACACCGGGGAGCTGTTTTTT; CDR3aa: CASSEEGAGTNTGELFF
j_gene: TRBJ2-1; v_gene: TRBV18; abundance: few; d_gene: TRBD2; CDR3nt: TGTGCCAGCTCACTGACGGGAGGAGGAAATGAGCAGTTCTTC; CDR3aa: CASSLTGGGNEQFF
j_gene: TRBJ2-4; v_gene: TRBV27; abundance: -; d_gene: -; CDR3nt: TGTGCCAGCAGTTCAGGGACGAACATTCAGTACTTC; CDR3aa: CASSSGTNIQYF
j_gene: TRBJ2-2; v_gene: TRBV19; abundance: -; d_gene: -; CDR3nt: TGTGCCAGTAGTATATCAGGGGAGTATGACGGGGAGCTGTTTTTT; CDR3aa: CASSISGEYDGELFF
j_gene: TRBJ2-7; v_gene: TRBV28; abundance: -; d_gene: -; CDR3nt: TGTGCCAGCTCATTGCAGCGGGCCTACGAGCAGTACTTC; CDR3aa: CASSLQRAYEQYF
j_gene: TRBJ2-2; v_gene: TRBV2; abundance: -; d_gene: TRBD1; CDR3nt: TGTGCCAGCAGCGCAGCCGGGACAGCGAACACCGGGGAGCTGTTTTTT; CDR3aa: CASSAAGTANTGELFF
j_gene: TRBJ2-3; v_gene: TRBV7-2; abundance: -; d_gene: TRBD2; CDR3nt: TGTGCCAGCAGCACCCTAGCGGGGGCCACAGATACGCAGTATTTT; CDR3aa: CASSTLAGATDTQYF
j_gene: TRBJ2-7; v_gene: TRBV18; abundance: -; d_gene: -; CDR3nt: TGTGCCAGCTCACCACCCGGGCAGGGGCCCCACGAGCAGTACTTC; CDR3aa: CASSPPGQGPHEQYF
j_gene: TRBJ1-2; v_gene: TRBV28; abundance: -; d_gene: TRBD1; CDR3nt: TGTGCCAGCAGTTCCGGACAGGTTATCTATGGCTACACCTTC; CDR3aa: CASSSGQVIYGYTF
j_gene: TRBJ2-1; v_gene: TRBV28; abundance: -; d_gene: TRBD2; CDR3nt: TGTGCCAGCACACGGACTAGCGGGAGAGGGGGCCGCAATGAGCAGTTCTTC; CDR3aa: CASTRTSGRGGRNEQFF
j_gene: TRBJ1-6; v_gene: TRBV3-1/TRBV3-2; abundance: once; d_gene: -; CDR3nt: TGTGCCAGCAGCCATCAGGGTTCCTATAATTCACCCCTCCACTTT; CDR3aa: CASSHQGSYNSPLHF
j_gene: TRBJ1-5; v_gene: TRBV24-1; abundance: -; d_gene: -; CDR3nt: TGTGCCACCAGTGAGGGGGACATTTGGGGTGGCAATCAGCCCCAGCATTTT; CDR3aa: CATSEGDIWGGNQPQHF
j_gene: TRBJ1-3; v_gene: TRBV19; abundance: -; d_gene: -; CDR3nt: TGTGCCAGTAGTATTCTCTCAGGTTGGACCTCTGGAAACACCATATATTTT; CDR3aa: CASSILSGWTSGNTIYF
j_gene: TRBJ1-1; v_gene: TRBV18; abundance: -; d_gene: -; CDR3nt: TGTGCCAGCTCACGACCTAGCTTGAACACTGAAGCTTTCTTT; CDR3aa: CASSRPSLNTEAFF
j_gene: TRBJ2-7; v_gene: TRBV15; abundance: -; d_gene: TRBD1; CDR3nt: TGTGCCACCAGCACATGGGACAGGGGATACGAGCAGTACTTC; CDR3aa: CATSTWDRGYEQYF
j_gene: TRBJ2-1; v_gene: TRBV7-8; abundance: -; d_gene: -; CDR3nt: TGTGCCAGCAGCTTAGGGGAGGTGTGGGGCCCCTACAATGAGCAGTTCTTC; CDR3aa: CASSLGEVWGPYNEQFF
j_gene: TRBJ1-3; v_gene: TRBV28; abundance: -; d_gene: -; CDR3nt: TGTGCCAGCACCCCCAGCTGGTGGGGGCAAAACACCATATATTTT; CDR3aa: CASTPSWWGQNTIYF
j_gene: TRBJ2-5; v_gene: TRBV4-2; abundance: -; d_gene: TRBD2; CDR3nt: TGTGCCAGCAGCCAGATCGGGGGACTAGCGCAACGAGAGACCCAGTACTTC; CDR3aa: CASSQIGGLAQRETQYF
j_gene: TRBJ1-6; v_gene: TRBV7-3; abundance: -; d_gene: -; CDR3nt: TGTGCCAGCAGCCCCTCGCCCTATTCACCCCTCCACTTT; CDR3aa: CASSPSPYSPLHF